The 3 T cell receptor beta chains listed next were all sequenced from one sample in a study of shared clonotypes between healthy human individuals. Generated by immunoSEQ multiplex PCR, the TCRdb table keeps only in-frame clones and is missing some. The data hold about 1 million clones, with around 75% observed a single time. The sample taken for sequencing was memory CD4+ T cells sorted from blood. Subset given: CD45RA-negative fraction. Receptors originate from a man between 18 and 35 years old in good health.

This rearrangement joins TRBV12-5 to TRBJ1-1; D possibly corresponds to TRBD1 (6 bases). V was shortened by 5 bases and J by 3 bases, with 16 bases between the two germline ends. There are 15 residues in the CDR3. Germline V gives CDR1 LGHNT, CDR2 FRNRAP. This chain's CDR3 is CASGPGGGSHTEAFF. The CDR3, as DNA: TGTGCTAGTGGTCCCGGAGGGGGTTCGCACACTGAAGCTTTCTTT. The full variable domain, in which reference TRBV12-5 and TRBJ1-1 provide the parts outside the CDR3, is DARVTQTPRHKVTEMGQEVTMRCQPILGHNTVFWYRQTMMQGLELLAYFRNRAPLDDSGMPKDRFSAEMPDATLATLKIQPSEPRDSAVYFCASGPGGGSHTEAFFGQGTRLTVV.

Regarding this clone: Other DNA sequences in this sample translate to the same CDR3. This chain joins TRBV18 and TRBJ2-2; 8 bases are a match to TRBD1. The germline CDR1 and CDR2 sequences are KGHSH and LQKENI. J lost 1 base, V lost 2 bases, and 3 bases had no gene match. The CDR3 totals 16 residues. CDR3 DNA: TGTGCCAGCTCACCATTGGGGACAGGGAACACCGGGGAGCTGTTTTTT. This sequence encodes CASSPLGTGNTGELFF.

The chain has TRBV7-9 and TRBJ2-5; 8 bases map to TRBD2. The CDR3 contains 17 residues. V was clipped by 5 bases and J by 5 bases; unmatched bases: 16. In germline, CDR1 is SEHNR, CDR2 FQNEAQ (reference sequence). DNA of the CDR3: TGTGCCAGCAGCCCATGGATGAGCGGGGGAGGAACGGAGACCCAGTACTTC. It specifies CASSPWMSGGGTETQYF.